These 12 T cell receptor beta chains were all obtained from the same sample, sequenced in a study of T cell changes during pregnancy in multiple sclerosis. Sequenced by immunoSEQ multiplex PCR; TCRdb stores in-frame clones only, minus some. The data hold under 50,000 clones, with 90% observed a single time. The sequenced sample was peripheral blood, obtained in the first trimester of pregnancy. The receptors derive from a female donor in good health, enrolled as a control in a pregnancy study.

The chain uses TRBV6-5 and TRBJ2-3; tentative D call: TRBD2 (5 bases). This CDR3 contains 13 residues. Germline lookup yields CDR1 MNHEY and CDR2 SVGAGI. The V end lost 6 bases, the J end lost 5 bases, and 12 bases lay between the germline ends. The CDR3: CASSRRERDTQYF. DNA of the CDR3: TGTGCCAGCAGCCGTAGGGAGCGAGATACGCAGTATTTT.

The chain recombines TRBV28 with TRBJ1-1, with 10 bases identical to TRBD1. This CDR3 is built from 16 residues. Germline V gene lookup returns CDR1 MDHEN and CDR2 SYDVKM. V shed 1 base, J shed 3 bases, and the junction held 5 bases outside the gene matches. CDR3: CASSLFGTGEDTEAFF. For the CDR3, the DNA is TGTGCCAGCAGTTTATTCGGGACAGGGGAGGACACTGAAGCTTTCTTT.

Here the CDR3 reads CSVGQNTEAFF. DNA of the CDR3: TGCTCAGTGGGGCAGAACACTGAAGCTTTCTTT. The chain is built from TRBV20-1 and TRBJ1-1; TRBD1 is a possible D gene (5 bases). CDR3 length: 11 amino acids. Germline loops: CDR1 DFQATT, CDR2 SNEGSKA (reference sequence).

A remark on this clone: The junction shows a germline mismatch at one end, possibly a read error. This chain joins TRBV2 and TRBJ1-6; D may be TRBD1 (5 bases). Germline V gives CDR1 SNHLY, CDR2 FYNNEI. CDR3 size: 15 residues. CDR3 DNA: TGTGCCAGCAGTGCCCAGGGATCCTTTAATTCACCCCTCCACTTT. It is translated as CASSAQGSFNSPLHF. Variable domain in full (rest from reference TRBV2 and TRBJ1-6): EPEVTQTPSHQVTQMGQEVILRCVPISNHLYFYWYRQILGQKVEFLVSFYNNEISEKSEIFDDQFSVERPDGSNFTLKIRSTKLEDSAMYFCASSAQGSFNSPLHFGNGTRLTVT.

The V and J genes are TRBV11-1 and TRBJ2-5; D unresolved. The germline V gene encodes CDR1 SGHAT and CDR2 FQDESV (reference sequence). Deletions cut 3 bases from V and 0 bases from J, with 5 bases between. This CDR3 contains 13 residues. Written as DNA, the CDR3 is TGTGCCAGCAGCTTCGGGTACCAAGAGACCCAGTACTTC. Protein: CASSFGYQETQYF.

This rearrangement joins TRBV9 to TRBJ2-2, with no clear D. Germline CDR1 and CDR2: SGDLS and YYNGEE. This CDR3 has 13 residues. V was pared by 1 base and J by 3 bases, with 4 bases between. CDR3: CASSVSYTGELFF. Here the CDR3 DNA reads TGTGCCAGCAGCGTATCTTACACCGGGGAGCTGTTTTTT.

The V call is TRBV7-9, the J call TRBJ2-5; TRBD2 is a possible D gene (7 bases). This CDR3 region has 16 residues. Germline V CDR1 and CDR2: SEHNR, FQNEAQ (reference sequence). V lost 1 base to trimming and J lost 5 bases, with 17 bases between them. DNA for the CDR3: TGTGCCAGCAGCTTAGGTGGGGGGGCCAACCCGGAGACCCAGTACTTC. This codes for CASSLGGGANPETQYF.

By share, this clone counts as medium-sized. CDR3 loop: CASRGLAGGDNEQFF. The CDR3 coding sequence is TGTGCCAGCAGGGGACTAGCGGGGGGCGATAATGAGCAGTTCTTC. The chain links TRBV6-5 to TRBJ2-1; 15 positions agree with TRBD2. J gave up 7 bases and V 6 bases, and 4 bases lay outside the gene matches. This CDR3 comprises 15 residues. From germline, CDR1 is MNHEY and CDR2 SVGAGI.

The V call is TRBV5-1, the J call TRBJ2-1; D is perhaps TRBD1 (6 bases). The length of the CDR3 is 15 residues. V dropped 4 bases and J dropped 4 bases, with 15 bases sitting between them. Germline CDR1 is SGHRS and CDR2 is YFSETQ. The CDR3 DNA follows: TGCGCCAGCAGCCGTACAGGGCCCGTTTACAATGAGCAGTTCTTC. It specifies CASSRTGPVYNEQFF.

The rearrangement links TRBV9 to TRBJ2-3, with D possibly TRBD2 on 5 matching bases. There are 13 residues in the CDR3. Trimming took off 3 bases at V and 3 bases at J, with 8 bases between the two ends. Germline CDR1 and CDR2: SGDLS and YYNGEE. Written as DNA, the CDR3 is TGTGCCAGCAGCGGGCTAGCTACAGATACGCAGTATTTT. This translates into CASSGLATDTQYF. The variable domain in full, with the rest retrieved from reference TRBV9 and TRBJ2-3, is DSGVTQTPKHLITATGQRVTLRCSPRSGDLSVYWYQQSLDQGLQFLIQYYNGEERAKGNILERFSAQQFPDLHSELNLSSLELGDSALYFCASSGLATDTQYFGPGTRLTVL.

The V and J genes are TRBV6-1 and TRBJ1-2; D is unclear. The V gene's germline CDR1 is MNHNS and CDR2 SASEGT. Between the trimmed V and J ends, which lost 5 bases and 5 bases, there was a span of 18 bases. This CDR3 is built from 15 residues. Here the CDR3 DNA reads TGTGCCAGCAGTTCGGACTTCCCTATCCCTTATGGCTACACCTTC. Protein product: CASSSDFPIPYGYTF.

The rearrangement uses TRBV6-4 and TRBJ1-4; tentatively, D is TRBD1 (6 bases). Deletions cut 5 bases from V and 5 bases from J, with 15 bases between. Germline CDR1 and CDR2: MRHNA and SNTAGT. The CDR3 is 15 residues long. CDR3 DNA sequence: TGTGCCAGCAGTCCCCAACCGGGGGGCAATGAAAAACTGTTTTTT. This translates into CASSPQPGGNEKLFF.